What follows are 32 T cell receptor beta chains derived from one specimen sequenced in a study of blood T cell repertoires in COVID-19. The protocol was immunoSEQ multiplex PCR, while the TCRdb copy is restricted to in-frame clones and leaves out a portion. The sample records 20,000 to 25,000 clones, approximately 90% being singletons. Sequenced sample: peripheral blood. The receptor source for this set is a human donor with active COVID-19. The donor label of this sample is uncertain.

The J gene is TRBJ2-1, the V gene TRBV7-2, with D perhaps matching TRBD2 (6 bases). Trimming shortened V by 0 bases and J by 8 bases, and 20 bases separated the two germline ends. Germline V gene data show CDR1 as SGHTA and CDR2 as FQGNSA. This CDR3 is 17 amino acids long. The CDR3 loop is CASSLARDWRGLDEQFF. DNA of the CDR3: TGTGCCAGCAGCTTAGCCCGGGACTGGAGGGGTTTAGATGAGCAGTTCTTC. The full variable domain, in which reference TRBV7-2 and TRBJ2-1 provide the parts outside the CDR3, is GAGVSQSPSNKVTEKGKDVELRCDPISGHTALYWYRQSLGQGLEFLIYFQGNSAPDKSGLPSDRFSAERTGGSVSTLTIQRTQQEDSAVYLCASSLARDWRGLDEQFFGPGTRLTVL.

The J gene is TRBJ2-2, the V gene TRBV30; TRBD2 is a possible D gene (6 bases). Germline V gene data show CDR1 as GTSNPN and CDR2 as SVGIG (reference sequence). V was trimmed by 5 bases and J by 1 base, leaving 14 bases between them. The CDR3 consists of 15 residues. The CDR3 nucleotides read TGTGCCTGGGGTTTCGGGGGAATGAACACCGGGGAGCTGTTTTTT. Amino acid sequence: CAWGFGGMNTGELFF. Looking up the rest from reference TRBV30 and TRBJ2-2 gives the full variable domain: SQTIHQWPATLVQPVGSPLSLECTVEGTSNPNLYWYRQAAGRGLQLLFYSVGIGQISSEVPQNLSASRPQDRQFILSSKKLLLSDSGFYLCAWGFGGMNTGELFFGEGSRLTVL.

The chain couples TRBV11-3 to TRBJ2-1, with D tentatively TRBD2 (6 bases). The V end lost 3 bases, the J end lost 7 bases, and 13 bases lay between the germline ends. Germline V CDR1 and CDR2: SGHNT, YENEEA. The CDR3 runs to 14 residues. The CDR3 reads CASSLPYGGNEQFF. The CDR3 DNA is TGTGCCAGCAGCTTGCCCTACGGAGGGAATGAGCAGTTCTTC.

The rearrangement links TRBV2 to TRBJ2-1; 12 nucleotides agree with TRBD2. The CDR3 loop spans 15 amino acids. Germline CDR1 SNHLY, CDR2 FYNNEI. V shed 8 bases and J 12 bases; nucleotides not matched to a gene: 14. The CDR3 sequence is CASRVPASGRGGQFF. The CDR3 region has the DNA TGTGCCAGCCGAGTCCCGGCTAGCGGGAGGGGGGGGCAGTTCTTC.

This clone was seen a few times. The chain has TRBV6-1 and TRBJ1-2; D is possibly TRBD1 (5 bases). Germline V lookup: CDR1 MNHNS, CDR2 SASEGT. The CDR3 runs 14 residues. The ends were cut back, 2 bases at V and 3 bases at J, with 10 bases in the middle. CDR3 protein: CASSELRGDYGYTF. The DNA for the CDR3 is TGTGCCAGCAGTGAACTCCGGGGGGACTATGGCTACACCTTC.

The chain uses TRBV15 and TRBJ2-1; 10 bases fit TRBD2. The CDR3 length is 15 residues. J was trimmed by 5 bases and V by 0 bases; bases with no gene match: 1. In germline, CDR1 is LNHNV, CDR2 YYDKDF (reference sequence). The CDR3 DNA reads as TGTGCCACCAGCAGAGAAGCGGGGGGGAACAATGAGCAGTTCTTC. Its protein product is CATSREAGGNNEQFF.

This chain links TRBV4-1 with TRBJ1-1, with TRBD1 matching over 10 bases. The CDR3 loop spans 15 amino acids. The V gene's germline CDR1 is MGHRA and CDR2 YSYEKL. The junction had 1 base not matched to a gene; V was cut back by 2 bases and J by 1 base. The CDR3 DNA reads as TGCGCCAGCAGCCAAAGGACAGGGGGGAACACTGAAGCTTTCTTT. Encoded protein: CASSQRTGGNTEAFF.

The V call is TRBV4-2, the J call TRBJ2-5; 9 bases fit TRBD1. Germline CDR1 reads LGHNA; CDR2 reads YNFKEQ. Trimming removed 1 base from V and 5 bases from J; junction bases left unmatched: 5. There are 15 residues in the CDR3. The DNA of the CDR3 is TGTGCCAGCAGCCAAGGACAGGGGGGAGGGGAGACCCAGTACTTC. Protein product: CASSQGQGGGETQYF.

J is TRBJ2-7 and V is TRBV6-6; 10 positions match TRBD1. The J segment lost 6 bases and the V segment lost 5 bases, leaving 7 bases of the junction unmatched. Per germline, CDR1 MNHNY and CDR2 SVGAGI (reference sequence). This CDR3 contains 14 residues. The CDR3 is CASSKTGGGSEQYF. Here the CDR3 DNA reads TGTGCCAGCAGTAAGACAGGGGGCGGAAGCGAGCAGTACTTC.

The V gene is TRBV5-5, the J gene TRBJ1-5; the D gene is possibly TRBD1 (5 bases). Germline CDR1 is SGHKS and CDR2 is YYEKEE (reference sequence). The CDR3 extends over 16 amino acids. Trimming removed 1 base from V and 4 bases from J, with 15 bases in between. CDR3 bases: TGTGCCAGCAGCTTGTTGGTAGGACATCCTAATCAGCCCCAGCATTTT. The encoded protein is CASSLLVGHPNQPQHF.

V and J are TRBV7-9 and TRBJ1-4, with no clear D. Germline loops: CDR1 SEHNR, CDR2 FQNEAQ (reference sequence). With 3 bases removed from V and 4 bases from J, the gap between germline ends came to 12 bases. The CDR3 totals 15 residues. The CDR3, as DNA: TGTGCCAGCAGCTTTCCCCGGGGTGTTAATGAAAAACTGTTTTTT. Its protein product is CASSFPRGVNEKLFF.

The rearrangement links TRBV28 to TRBJ2-7; D is unclear. The V end was cut by 5 bases, the J end by 4 bases, with 6 bases between. This CDR3 comprises 11 residues. From germline, CDR1 is MDHEN and CDR2 SYDVKM. CDR3 nucleotides: TGTGCCAGCAGTGGGCAGTACGAGCAGTACTTC. Translation gives CASSGQYEQYF.

The rearrangement joins TRBV25-1 to TRBJ2-7; perhaps TRBD1 as D (5 bases). Germline values: CDR1 MGHDK, CDR2 SYGVNS. CDR3 size: 15 residues. V was cut by 6 bases and J by 6 bases, with 21 bases left in between. CDR3 coding DNA: TGTGCCAGCAGCTACCTTGGGGCAGGGCTGTCCGAGCAGTACTTC. It specifies CASSYLGAGLSEQYF.

The V call is TRBV4-2, the J call TRBJ2-2, with 10 positions matching TRBD1. The CDR3 runs to 18 residues. Germline V gene sequence: CDR1 LGHNA, CDR2 YNFKEQ. Trimming removed 3 bases from V and 4 bases from J; junction bases left unmatched: 11. CDR3 coding DNA: TGTGCCAGCAGCCAGGCCCTGGGGACAGGGGTGGGCACCGGGGAGCTGTTTTTT. It encodes CASSQALGTGVGTGELFF.

This clone was observed once. The J gene is TRBJ2-3, the V gene TRBV11-2; D is uncertain. V was cut by 3 bases and J by 3 bases, with 16 bases left in between. This CDR3 contains 16 residues. Germline V gene data show CDR1 as SGHAT and CDR2 as FQNNGV. CDR3: CASSLMALQITDTQYF. The CDR3 DNA sequence: TGTGCCAGCAGCTTGATGGCTCTGCAAATTACAGATACGCAGTATTTT.

The chain is built from TRBV10-3 and TRBJ1-5, with D unresolved. Germline CDR1 ENHRY, CDR2 SYGVKD. This CDR3 is built from 15 residues. Trimming took off 3 bases at V and 0 bases at J, with 9 bases between the two ends. CDR3 sequence reads: CAISDGGNSNQPQHF. The CDR3, as DNA: TGTGCCATCAGTGACGGCGGTAATAGCAATCAGCCCCAGCATTTT.

The gene calls are TRBV27 and TRBJ2-5; TRBD2 matches 9 bases. Germline V gene sequence: CDR1 MNHEY, CDR2 SMNVEV (reference sequence). The CDR3 contains 17 residues. The V and J ends lost 5 bases and 4 bases, in that order; junction bases with no gene match: 14. The CDR3 spells CASSAGTSLSLRETQYF. The CDR3 DNA reads as TGTGCCAGCAGTGCCGGGACTAGCTTATCGCTTCGAGAGACCCAGTACTTC.

This clone was picked up a small number of times. The rearrangement uses TRBV18 and TRBJ1-6; 7 positions match TRBD1. Germline V CDR1 and CDR2: KGHSH, LQKENI. The V gene end was trimmed by 3 bases and the J gene end by 8 bases; junction bases not matched to a gene: 7. The CDR3 is 15 residues long. Written as DNA, the CDR3 is TGTGCCAGCTCACCCCGACAGGGTTTGGATTCACCCCTCCACTTT. It yields the protein CASSPRQGLDSPLHF.

This clone occurred a few times. The chain links TRBV13 to TRBJ2-1; possible D gene TRBD2, 5 bases. V lost 5 bases, J lost 5 bases, and 13 bases lay in between. Germline V gene lookup returns CDR1 PRHDT and CDR2 FYEKMQ (reference sequence). The CDR3 has 14 residues. The CDR3 here is CASSRGFWNNEQFF. CDR3 DNA sequence: TGTGCCAGCAGCCGAGGGTTCTGGAACAATGAGCAGTTCTTC.

The rearrangement joins TRBV4-2 to TRBJ2-3; no clear D gene. With 0 bases removed from V and 2 bases from J, the gap between germline ends came to 12 bases. The CDR3 consists of 16 residues. Germline CDR1 LGHNA, CDR2 YNFKEQ. The CDR3 sequence: CASSQDWQKYTDTQYF. The CDR3 nucleotides read TGTGCCAGCAGCCAAGATTGGCAGAAGTACACAGATACGCAGTATTTT.

The V gene is TRBV3-1 (or the pseudogene TRBV3-2), the J gene TRBJ2-3; D might be TRBD2 (6 bases). The ends were cut back, 0 bases at V and 1 base at J, with 8 bases in the middle. The germline CDR1 and CDR2 sequences are LGHDT and YNNKEL (reference sequence). The CDR3 sequence is 15 residues long. The CDR3 DNA reads as TGTGCCAGCAGCCAAGATACGGGAGGCACAGATACGCAGTATTTT. Translation: CASSQDTGGTDTQYF.

The chain couples TRBV6-2 or TRBV6-3 to TRBJ2-2; 12 bases fit TRBD2. This CDR3 comprises 15 residues. CDR1 is MNHEY, CDR2 SVGEGT, per germline. The V and J ends lost 6 bases and 6 bases, in that order; junction bases with no gene match: 5. DNA of the CDR3: TGTGCCAGCAGCTCGACTAGCGGGGGTTCCGGGGAGCTGTTTTTT. Amino acids: CASSSTSGGSGELFF.

The chain employs TRBV18 and TRBJ2-1; D remains unclear. V dropped 3 bases and J dropped 8 bases, with 14 bases sitting between them. The CDR3 is 14 residues long. Germline V gives CDR1 KGHSH, CDR2 LQKENI. The CDR3 reads CASSPTVPRDEQFF. CDR3 nucleotides: TGTGCCAGCTCACCCACAGTTCCCCGCGATGAGCAGTTCTTC.

The rearrangement uses TRBV4-1 and TRBJ2-7; possible D gene TRBD2, 6 bases. The CDR3 is 16 residues long. V dropped 0 bases and J dropped 7 bases, with 19 bases sitting between them. From germline, CDR1 is MGHRA and CDR2 YSYEKL. The CDR3 protein is CASSQDFRTKAGEQYF. The CDR3 bases are TGCGCCAGCAGCCAAGATTTCCGGACAAAGGCGGGGGAGCAGTACTTC.

The chain recombines TRBV9 with TRBJ2-2, with 9 positions matching TRBD2. The CDR3 is made up of 15 amino acids. Trimming removed 6 bases from V and 1 base from J; junction bases left unmatched: 4. Germline assignment: CDR1 SGDLS and CDR2 YYNGEE. The CDR3 bases are TGTGCCAGCACATCTAGCGGGGTGAACACCGGGGAGCTGTTTTTT. It is translated as CASTSSGVNTGELFF.

This chain joins TRBV7-9 and TRBJ1-4, with 9 nucleotides matching TRBD1. Germline CDR1 is SEHNR and CDR2 is FQNEAQ (reference sequence). The V and J ends lost 5 bases and 5 bases, in that order; junction bases with no gene match: 6. The length of the CDR3 is 15 residues. The CDR3, as DNA: TGTGCCAGCAGCCGAACCGGGACAGGGAATGAAAAACTGTTTTTT. Translating it yields CASSRTGTGNEKLFF.

The CDR3 here is CASSRGTGQNYGYTF. The DNA of the CDR3 is TGCGCCAGCAGCCGAGGGACAGGACAAAACTATGGCTACACCTTC. The chain employs TRBV4-3 and TRBJ1-2; 8 bases match TRBD1. The germline V gene has CDR1 LGHNA and CDR2 YSLEER. The V gene end was trimmed by 4 bases and the J gene end by 2 bases; junction bases not matched to a gene: 6. CDR3 length: 15 amino acids.

This rearrangement joins TRBV3-1 (or the pseudogene TRBV3-2) to TRBJ1-6; D gene uncertain. With 1 base removed from V and 10 bases from J, the gap between germline ends came to 14 bases. The CDR3 contains 15 residues. The germline gives CDR1 LGHDT, CDR2 YNNKEL (reference sequence). The CDR3 reads CASSQGRAVGSPLHF. CDR3 bases: TGTGCCAGCAGCCAAGGGCGGGCAGTAGGGTCACCCCTCCACTTT.

The rearrangement joins TRBV19 to TRBJ2-7; possibly TRBD1 for D (6 bases). Trimming left V 3 bases short and J 1 base short, with 10 bases between. This CDR3 contains 14 residues. Germline V gene sequence: CDR1 LNHDA, CDR2 SQIVND (reference sequence). The CDR3 spells CASSMGAISYEQYF. As DNA, the CDR3 is TGTGCCAGTAGTATGGGGGCAATTTCCTACGAGCAGTACTTC.

The rearrangement links TRBV10-3 to TRBJ2-1; D gene unclear. Per the germline V gene, CDR1 is ENHRY and CDR2 is SYGVKD. V gave up 2 bases and J gave up 0 bases, with 14 bases separating them. The CDR3 loop spans 17 amino acids. This CDR3 reads CAISERPAASSYNEQFF. The CDR3 DNA reads TGTGCCATCAGTGAGAGGCCAGCTGCTAGCTCCTACAATGAGCAGTTCTTC.

The chain employs TRBV12-5 and TRBJ2-2; the D gene is possibly TRBD2 (5 bases). CDR3 size: 13 residues. Germline V lookup: CDR1 LGHNT, CDR2 FRNRAP. V lost 6 bases to trimming and J lost 7 bases, with 12 bases between them. CDR3 loop: CASGLGSGGELFF. The DNA for the CDR3 is TGTGCTAGTGGGCTAGGGAGCGGCGGGGAGCTGTTTTTT.

This rearrangement joins TRBV10-2 to TRBJ2-3; 7 bases fit TRBD2. The CDR3 covers 15 residues. The germline CDR1 and CDR2 sequences are WSHSY and SAAADI. The junction had 1 base not matched to a gene; V was cut back by 0 bases and J by 1 base. The CDR3 loop is CASSESRGGTDTQYF. The CDR3 DNA reads as TGCGCCAGCAGTGAGTCTCGGGGGGGCACAGATACGCAGTATTTT.